A selection of T cell receptor beta chains follows, all from one sample in a study of cytomegalovirus exposure and HLA in healthy donors. Data came from immunoSEQ multiplex PCR; TCRdb stores just in-frame clones and leaves some out. This sample has 65,000 or so clones, with 60% to 85% found just once. The sample consisted of PBMCs. These receptors originate from a woman aged 35 to 49 in good health and CMV-seropositive. Both conserved end residues are part of each CDR3. The order of the fields is J gene, V gene, CDR3 length, CDR3 protein.

j_call: TRBJ2-4
v_call: TRBV7-2
cdr3_length: 13
cdr3_aa: CASSPTGGSIQYF

j_call: TRBJ2-7
v_call: TRBV2
cdr3_length: 13
cdr3_aa: CASSRQGLYEQYF

j_call: TRBJ2-2
v_call: TRBV6-6
cdr3_length: 14
cdr3_aa: CASSYSQGPGELFF

j_call: TRBJ1-1
v_call: TRBV7-9
cdr3_length: 14
cdr3_aa: CASSLMTGSTEAFF

j_call: TRBJ1-2
v_call: TRBV19
cdr3_length: 11
cdr3_aa: CASSLYYGYTF

j_call: TRBJ1-1
v_call: TRBV5-4
cdr3_length: 15
cdr3_aa: CASSRPGTGNTEAFF

j_call: TRBJ2-3
v_call: TRBV11-2
cdr3_length: 16
cdr3_aa: CASSAGSGISTDTQYF

j_call: TRBJ1-2
v_call: TRBV7-2
cdr3_length: 15
cdr3_aa: CASSSAVQGKGGYTF

j_call: TRBJ1-3
v_call: TRBV6-1
cdr3_length: 14
cdr3_aa: CASSESGSGNTIYF

j_call: TRBJ1-6
v_call: TRBV6-5
cdr3_length: 13
cdr3_aa: CASSLGTEQPLHF

j_call: TRBJ2-2
v_call: TRBV5-4
cdr3_length: 15
cdr3_aa: CASSLGGLSTGELFF

j_call: TRBJ1-1
v_call: TRBV6-5
cdr3_length: 13
cdr3_aa: CASSPGFSTEAFF

j_call: TRBJ2-2
v_call: TRBV10-1
cdr3_length: 12
cdr3_aa: CASSLPTGELFF

j_call: TRBJ2-5
v_call: TRBV20-1
cdr3_length: 11
cdr3_aa: CSASMGGTQYF

j_call: TRBJ2-7
v_call: TRBV2
cdr3_length: 17
cdr3_aa: CASSYGTSGYTSYEQYF

j_call: TRBJ2-1
v_call: TRBV27
cdr3_length: 13
cdr3_aa: CASSSLEVNEQFF

j_call: TRBJ1-2
v_call: TRBV7-8
cdr3_length: 15
cdr3_aa: CASSKDRGYNYGYTF

j_call: TRBJ1-6
v_call: TRBV7-6
cdr3_length: 16
cdr3_aa: CASSLDSGTGDLALHF

j_call: TRBJ1-6
v_call: TRBV30
cdr3_length: 13
cdr3_aa: CAWSAAPGSPLHF

j_call: TRBJ2-5
v_call: TRBV11-2
cdr3_length: 16
cdr3_aa: CASSGRLAGGQETQYF

j_call: TRBJ1-6
v_call: TRBV27
cdr3_length: 17
cdr3_aa: CASSTSLTGSDNSPLHF

j_call: TRBJ2-1
v_call: TRBV5-1
cdr3_length: 14
cdr3_aa: CASGAGGAYNEQFF

j_call: TRBJ2-3
v_call: TRBV5-1
cdr3_length: 16
cdr3_aa: CASSPLTITSTDTQYF

j_call: TRBJ1-2
v_call: TRBV29-1
cdr3_length: 14
cdr3_aa: CSVVPGEGGDGYTF

j_call: TRBJ1-6
v_call: TRBV10-3
cdr3_length: 15
cdr3_aa: CAISEGGGGNSPLHF

j_call: TRBJ1-1
v_call: TRBV4-1
cdr3_length: 14
cdr3_aa: CASSPSGGNTEAFF

j_call: -
v_call: TRBV11-1
cdr3_length: 14
cdr3_aa: CASSLQDRAYEQYF

j_call: TRBJ1-1
v_call: TRBV15
cdr3_length: 15
cdr3_aa: CATSPTLGNRVEAFF

j_call: TRBJ2-5
v_call: TRBV5-1
cdr3_length: 12
cdr3_aa: CASSVIQETQYF

j_call: TRBJ1-3
v_call: TRBV5-4
cdr3_length: 16
cdr3_aa: CASSPGQGARGNTIYF

j_call: TRBJ1-1
v_call: TRBV19
cdr3_length: 14
cdr3_aa: CASSLDRWGTEAFF

j_call: TRBJ2-1
v_call: TRBV6-6
cdr3_length: 15
cdr3_aa: CASRSASGPYNEQFF

j_call: TRBJ2-1
v_call: TRBV5-1
cdr3_length: 16
cdr3_aa: CASRFGALLRGNGQFF

j_call: TRBJ2-2
v_call: TRBV9
cdr3_length: 17
cdr3_aa: CASSRGGRVLGTGELFF

j_call: TRBJ2-5
v_call: TRBV10-2
cdr3_length: 15
cdr3_aa: CASRKGLAMEETQYF

j_call: TRBJ1-2
v_call: TRBV6-5
cdr3_length: 14
cdr3_aa: CASSYSRQSYGYTF

j_call: TRBJ2-5
v_call: TRBV7-8
cdr3_length: 13
cdr3_aa: CASSLRRKETQYF

j_call: TRBJ2-2
v_call: TRBV11-2
cdr3_length: 16
cdr3_aa: CASSLDISDNTGELFF

j_call: TRBJ1-5
v_call: TRBV28
cdr3_length: 14
cdr3_aa: CASGGGSGNQPQHF

j_call: TRBJ1-2
v_call: TRBV5-1
cdr3_length: 14
cdr3_aa: CASSLGGGNYGYTF

j_call: TRBJ1-2
v_call: TRBV28
cdr3_length: 14
cdr3_aa: CASTRGGDNYGYTF

j_call: TRBJ1-6
v_call: TRBV6-1
cdr3_length: 14
cdr3_aa: CASSRQGLNSPLHF